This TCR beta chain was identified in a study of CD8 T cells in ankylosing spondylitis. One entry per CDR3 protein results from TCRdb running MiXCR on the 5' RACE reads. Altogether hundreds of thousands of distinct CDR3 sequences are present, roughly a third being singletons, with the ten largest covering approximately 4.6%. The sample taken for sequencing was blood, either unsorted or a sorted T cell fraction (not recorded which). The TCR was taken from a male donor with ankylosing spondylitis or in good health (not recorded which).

The chain's CDR3 is CASSLVGGDWGEQYF. The CDR3 DNA sequence: TGTGCCAGCAGCTTAGTTGGGGGGGACTGGGGCGAGCAGTACTTC. The rearrangement uses TRBV7-8 and TRBJ2-7; 7 bases align to TRBD2. V was clipped by 1 base and J by 6 bases; unmatched bases: 9. Germline assignment: CDR1 SGHVS and CDR2 FQNEAQ. The CDR3 has 15 amino acids.